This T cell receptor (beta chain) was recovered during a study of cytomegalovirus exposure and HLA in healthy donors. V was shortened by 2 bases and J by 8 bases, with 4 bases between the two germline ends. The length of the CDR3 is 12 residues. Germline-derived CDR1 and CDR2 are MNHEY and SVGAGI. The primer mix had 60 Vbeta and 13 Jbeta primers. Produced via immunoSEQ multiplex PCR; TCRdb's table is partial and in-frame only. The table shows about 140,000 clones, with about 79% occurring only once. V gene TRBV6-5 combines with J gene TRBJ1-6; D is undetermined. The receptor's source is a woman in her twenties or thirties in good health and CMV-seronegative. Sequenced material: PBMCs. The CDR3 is CASSYLDSPLHF. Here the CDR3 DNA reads TGTGCCAGCAGTTACCTCGATTCACCCCTCCACTTT.